The count of the clone carrying this TCR beta chain is one. Its antigen is currently unknown. This record comes from a study of T cell repertoires in cytomegalovirus infection. Germline V lookup: CDR1 DFQATT, CDR2 SNEGSKA (reference sequence). The CDR3 runs 15 residues. With 3 bases removed from V and 5 bases from J, the gap between germline ends came to 17 bases. TCRdb re-called the reads through MiXCR, storing one row per CDR3 protein. The sample consists of hundreds of thousands of distinct CDR3 sequences, roughly 46% of them appearing once. This rearrangement joins TRBV20-1 to TRBJ2-1; no firm D call. This TCR was recovered from a human donor in good health (CMV status not recorded). Some clones in this sample may be carry-over from other donors' samples. The input for sequencing was cultured PBMCs, taken from culture after CMV antigen stimulation. CDR3 protein: CSASRAGRINNEQFF. The CDR3 region has the DNA TGCAGTGCTAGTAGGGCAGGTCGAATAAACAATGAGCAGTTCTTC.